A single sample is the source of the 25 T cell receptor beta chains below, sequenced in a study of blood T cell repertoires in COVID-19 (dated by TCRdb to the early 2020s). The method was the immunoSEQ multiplex PCR assay. TCRdb limited this immuneACCESS table to in-frame rearrangements with V and J called. A share of clones is missing; checked studies link under half to unresolved V genes, and the rest is unexplained. The sample table records some 31,000 clones; roughly 85% of these occur just once. Around 8.6% of the sample belongs to the ten largest clones. Material: peripheral blood. The receptors shown here come from an elderly man with active COVID-19.

The chain employs TRBV7-2 and TRBJ2-3, with a possible D match to TRBD2 (5 bases). Germline-derived CDR1 and CDR2 are SGHTA and FQGNSA. This CDR3 comprises 13 residues. V gave up 6 bases and J gave up 7 bases, with 14 bases separating them. CDR3 nucleotide sequence: TGTGCCAGCAGTCTGAACGTAGCGAATACGCAGTATTTT. Amino acids: CASSLNVANTQYF. Full variable domain (outside the CDR3, taken from reference TRBV7-2 and TRBJ2-3): GAGVSQSPSNKVTEKGKDVELRCDPISGHTALYWYRQSLGQGLEFLIYFQGNSAPDKSGLPSDRFSAERTGGSVSTLTIQRTQQEDSAVYLCASSLNVANTQYFGPGTRLTVL.

This chain uses TRBV2 with TRBJ2-2, with D perhaps matching TRBD1 (5 bases). The CDR3 is 16 amino acids. CDR1 SNHLY and CDR2 FYNNEI come from the germline V gene. V was clipped by 6 bases and J by 1 base, with 15 bases between them. The CDR3 nucleotides read TGTGCCAGCAGGGCTCAGGGCTTTCGGAACACCGGGGAGCTGTTTTTT. Translated, it gives CASRAQGFRNTGELFF.

The chain joins TRBV7-2 to TRBJ1-5; D is unclear. The V end was cut by 0 bases, the J end by 3 bases, with 9 bases between. Germline V gives CDR1 SGHTA, CDR2 FQGNSA. The CDR3 runs 15 residues. The CDR3 protein is CASSLASQNNQPQHF. DNA of the CDR3: TGTGCCAGCAGCTTAGCCTCCCAGAACAATCAGCCCCAGCATTTT. The whole variable domain, remainder taken from reference TRBV7-2 and TRBJ1-5, is GAGVSQSPSNKVTEKGKDVELRCDPISGHTALYWYRQSLGQGLEFLIYFQGNSAPDKSGLPSDRFSAERTGGSVSTLTIQRTQQEDSAVYLCASSLASQNNQPQHFGDGTRLSIL.

This chain connects TRBV9 to TRBJ2-2, with D perhaps TRBD2 (5 bases). This CDR3 comprises 16 residues. CDR1 and CDR2 (germline): SGDLS, YYNGEE. V lost 3 bases and J 6 bases, leaving 18 bases between the germline ends. The CDR3 bases are TGTGCCAGCAGCGCGGCCGGACTTAGCCCCTCCGGGGAGCTGTTTTTT. Amino acids: CASSAAGLSPSGELFF.

This clone is large by share. The DNA of the CDR3 is TGTGCCAGTAGTATGCAGGGGCATTCACCCCTCCACTTT. It codes for CASSMQGHSPLHF. The J gene is TRBJ1-6, the V gene TRBV19; possible D gene TRBD1, 6 bases. Germline CDR1 and CDR2: LNHDA and SQIVND (reference sequence). V gave up 3 bases and J gave up 8 bases, with 8 bases separating them. This CDR3 has 13 amino acids.

The chain employs TRBV11-3 and TRBJ2-5, with TRBD1 as a possible D gene (8 bases). The germline V gene has CDR1 SGHNT and CDR2 YENEEA. The CDR3 length is 15 residues. The ends were cut back, 5 bases at V and 5 bases at J, with 18 bases in the middle. The CDR3 bases are TGTGCCAGCAGCGCCGGGGGGACAGGCTCCGAGACCCAGTACTTC. This encodes CASSAGGTGSETQYF.

The chain joins TRBV4-2 to TRBJ2-7, with TRBD1 matching 10 bases. This CDR3 has 16 amino acids. Germline lookup yields CDR1 LGHNA and CDR2 YNFKEQ. With V trimmed by 0 bases and J by 7 bases, 9 bases remained unmatched. CDR3 DNA sequence: TGTGCCAGCAGCCAAGATGAGACAGGGGGCCTGGGAGAGCAGTACTTC. The encoded protein is CASSQDETGGLGEQYF.

The rearrangement links TRBV19 to TRBJ2-5; 7 bases map to TRBD1. Trimming took 5 bases from V and 5 from J; bases not matched to a gene: 8. The length of the CDR3 is 14 residues. CDR1 is LNHDA and CDR2 is SQIVND in the germline V gene (reference sequence). The CDR3 is CASSPRQGGETQYF. Written as DNA, the CDR3 is TGTGCCAGTAGTCCGCGACAGGGCGGCGAGACCCAGTACTTC.

This clone is a singleton in its sample. The chain couples TRBV2 to TRBJ2-5; possible D gene TRBD2, 5 bases. Germline CDR1 and CDR2: SNHLY and FYNNEI. The CDR3 contains 14 residues. V was clipped by 5 bases and J by 1 base, with 11 bases between them. The CDR3 nucleotides are TGTGCCAGCAGTTGGCTAGCCTCCCAAGAGACCCAGTACTTC. The encoded protein is CASSWLASQETQYF.

This clone was observed once. The V and J genes are TRBV27 and TRBJ2-3; 12 bases match TRBD2. The CDR3 has 14 amino acids. Germline lookup yields CDR1 MNHEY and CDR2 SMNVEV (reference sequence). Losses at the gene ends were 10 bases for V and 1 base for J; bases not matched to a gene: 3. CDR3 in DNA: TGTGCCACCAGACTAGCGGGGGGCACAGATACGCAGTATTTT. Translation: CATRLAGGTDTQYF.

A note on this clone: Other DNA sequences from this sample encode an identical CDR3 as well. The chain links TRBV2 to TRBJ2-7, with TRBD1 identical over 11 bases. The CDR3 contains 15 residues. Germline CDR1 SNHLY, CDR2 FYNNEI. V was pared by 4 bases and J by 4 bases, with 6 bases of the junction left unmatched. CDR3 region: CASSGGQGAYYEQYF. The CDR3 DNA follows: TGTGCCAGCAGTGGAGGACAGGGGGCATATTACGAGCAGTACTTC.

The J gene is TRBJ2-3, the V gene TRBV5-4, with unresolved D. The CDR3 consists of 12 residues. V dropped 4 bases and J dropped 6 bases, with 9 bases sitting between them. The germline CDR1 and CDR2 sequences are SGHNT and YYREEE (reference sequence). The CDR3 reads CASSLASDTQYF. CDR3 in DNA: TGTGCCAGCAGCCTTGCGTCGGATACGCAGTATTTT.

The chain combines TRBV6-4 with TRBJ2-1; 8 nucleotides agree with TRBD2. V shed 2 bases and J 6 bases; nucleotides not matched to a gene: 6. This CDR3 contains 15 residues. Germline CDR1 and CDR2: MRHNA and SNTAGT. The CDR3: CASSDQPGGSNEQFF. CDR3 bases: TGTGCCAGCAGTGACCAGCCGGGGGGGAGCAATGAGCAGTTCTTC.

V is TRBV19 and J is TRBJ2-3, with D perhaps matching TRBD1 (6 bases). V lost 7 bases and J 1 base, leaving 9 bases between the germline ends. Germline-derived CDR1 and CDR2 are LNHDA and SQIVND (reference sequence). The CDR3 is 13 residues long. CDR3 in DNA: TGTGCCAGTAAACCAGGGGGCACAGATACGCAGTATTTT. This sequence encodes CASKPGGTDTQYF.

The CDR3 DNA sequence: TGTGCCATCAACGCGGGACTAGACGATGAGCAGTTCTTC. Its translation is CAINAGLDDEQFF. The chain is built from TRBV10-3 and TRBJ2-1; 8 bases are a match to TRBD2. The germline V gene encodes CDR1 ENHRY and CDR2 SYGVKD. The ends lost 7 bases at V and 8 bases at J; junction bases unmatched: 7. This CDR3 has 13 residues.

This clone was seen a single time. The V call is TRBV3-1 (or the pseudogene TRBV3-2), the J call TRBJ2-7; 9 nucleotides line up with TRBD1. CDR1 LGHDT and CDR2 YNNKEL come from the germline V gene (reference sequence). CDR3 length: 14 amino acids. Germline trimming cut 3 bases from V and 2 bases from J; bases unmatched to any gene: 2. The CDR3 sequence is CASSQGTGPYEQYF. CDR3 DNA sequence: TGTGCCAGCAGCCAGGGGACAGGGCCCTACGAGCAGTACTTC.

The rearrangement joins TRBV5-4 to TRBJ2-7; possible D gene TRBD2, 6 bases. The CDR3 has 14 residues. Per the germline V gene, CDR1 is SGHNT and CDR2 is YYREEE (reference sequence). Trimming stripped 4 bases from V and 3 bases from J, with 14 bases between. The CDR3 reads CASSPPGDRYEQYF. The CDR3 DNA is TGTGCCAGCAGCCCGCCGGGGGACCGCTACGAGCAGTACTTC.

The chain has TRBV4-3 and TRBJ2-1; the match to TRBD1 covers 12 bases. CDR1 LGHNA and CDR2 YSLEER come from the germline V gene. The V gene end was trimmed by 3 bases and the J gene end by 7 bases; junction bases not matched to a gene: 10. The CDR3 has 17 residues. This CDR3 is CASSQAFRDRGQNEQFF. DNA for the CDR3: TGCGCCAGCAGCCAGGCATTCAGGGACAGGGGGCAAAATGAGCAGTTCTTC.

This chain links TRBV7-3 with TRBJ1-2, with 8 bases that match TRBD1. Germline CDR1 is SGHTA and CDR2 is FQGTGA. V was pared by 4 bases and J by 6 bases, with 4 bases of the junction left unmatched. The CDR3 consists of 13 residues. The CDR3 protein is CASSYDRGDGYTF. The CDR3 DNA follows: TGTGCCAGCAGCTACGACAGGGGTGATGGCTACACCTTC.

The V and J genes are TRBV6-4 and TRBJ1-2; a possible D gene is TRBD1 (6 bases). The CDR3 is 14 amino acids. CDR1 and CDR2 from the germline V gene are MRHNA and SNTAGT. V lost 3 bases and J lost 4, with 12 bases in between. As DNA, the CDR3 is TGTGCCAGCAGTGAAATGGGGGCGGGCTATGGCTACACCTTC. The encoded protein is CASSEMGAGYGYTF.

CDR3 bases: TGTGCCAGCAGTGGTACTAGCGGGGGGGCCTCTGAGCAGTTCTTC. The encoded protein is CASSGTSGGASEQFF. The rearrangement joins TRBV6-2 or TRBV6-3 to TRBJ2-1; 13 nucleotides agree with TRBD2. Losses at the gene ends were 5 bases for V and 9 bases for J; bases not matched to a gene: 7. CDR1 and CDR2 from the germline V gene are MNHEY and SVGEGT. CDR3 size: 15 residues.

The J gene is TRBJ2-7, the V gene TRBV2; 8 bases are a match to TRBD2. The germline gives CDR1 SNHLY, CDR2 FYNNEI. There are 14 residues in the CDR3. J was trimmed by 4 bases and V by 3 bases; bases with no gene match: 5. The CDR3 DNA follows: TGTGCCAGCAGTGAGGTAGCGGGGTTTTACGAGCAGTACTTC. Translating it yields CASSEVAGFYEQYF.

V gene TRBV5-8 combines with J gene TRBJ2-5, with 7 bases identical to TRBD2. The CDR3 totals 16 residues. Germline CDR1 and CDR2: SGHTS and YDEGEE. The V segment lost 4 bases and the J segment 4 bases; nucleotides outside the gene matches: 13. CDR3 loop: CASSHRPTSIIETQYF. The CDR3 coding sequence is TGTGCCAGCAGCCACCGGCCGACTAGCATTATAGAGACCCAGTACTTC.

This rearrangement joins TRBV15 to TRBJ1-3; 7 nucleotides align to TRBD1. Germline CDR1 is LNHNV and CDR2 is YYDKDF (reference sequence). The V segment lost 0 bases and the J segment 2 bases; nucleotides outside the gene matches: 4. The CDR3 spans 16 residues. The CDR3 sequence: CATSRDFGTAGNTIYF. The CDR3 DNA is TGTGCCACCAGCAGAGATTTCGGGACAGCTGGAAACACCATATATTTT.

The chain's CDR3 is CASSWGQRESPLHF. The CDR3 coding sequence is TGTGCCAGCAGCTGGGGGCAAAGGGAATCACCCCTCCACTTT. This chain uses TRBV7-2 with TRBJ1-6, with D possibly TRBD1 on 6 matching bases. CDR1 is SGHTA and CDR2 is FQGNSA in the germline V gene. This CDR3 is 14 amino acids long. The ends were cut back, 4 bases at V and 10 bases at J, with 14 bases in the middle.